Listed below are T cell receptor beta chains from one sample, sequenced in a study of T cell responses to AZD1222 COVID-19 vaccine. Profiled with immunoSEQ multiplex PCR; TCRdb holds only in-frame clones, not every one. Here the sample spans roughly 150,000 clones, about 90% being singletons. The sequencing used peripheral blood, collected on day 0 of AZD1222 vaccination. The receptors shown here come from an adult in good health. Each CDR3 is given with its conserved first and last residue. Each record gives: D gene, CDR3 length, J gene, clone size, V gene, CDR3 protein, CDR3 DNA. D genes are given only for firm matches. Expanded clones are given a class, and other clones once, few, many or no size at all.

D gene: -; CDR3 length: 11; J gene: TRBJ2-7; clone size: -; V gene: TRBV6-2/TRBV6-3; CDR3 protein: CASSFSYEQYF; CDR3 DNA: TGTGCCAGCAGTTTTTCCTACGAGCAGTACTTC
D gene: -; CDR3 length: 15; J gene: TRBJ2-6; clone size: -; V gene: TRBV6-5; CDR3 protein: CASSSLVSGANVLTF; CDR3 DNA: TGTGCCAGCAGCTCCCTAGTCTCTGGGGCCAACGTCCTGACTTTC
D gene: TRBD1; CDR3 length: 18; J gene: TRBJ1-3; clone size: few; V gene: TRBV2; CDR3 protein: CASSGSWGQGLSGNTIYF; CDR3 DNA: TGTGCCAGCAGTGGGTCTTGGGGACAGGGCCTCTCTGGAAACACCATATATTTT
D gene: -; CDR3 length: 17; J gene: TRBJ1-2; clone size: -; V gene: TRBV19; CDR3 protein: CASSIAQGAGRAYGYTF; CDR3 DNA: TGTGCCAGTAGTATAGCTCAGGGTGCGGGGAGAGCCTATGGCTACACCTTC
D gene: TRBD2; CDR3 length: 15; J gene: TRBJ2-1; clone size: -; V gene: TRBV29-1; CDR3 protein: CSAAGEVSSYNEQFF; CDR3 DNA: TGCAGCGCTGCGGGGGAGGTCAGCTCCTACAATGAGCAGTTCTTC
D gene: TRBD1; CDR3 length: 13; J gene: TRBJ1-6; clone size: -; V gene: TRBV2; CDR3 protein: CASSQDRGGPLHF; CDR3 DNA: TGTGCCAGCAGCCAGGACAGGGGAGGACCCCTCCACTTT
D gene: -; CDR3 length: 13; J gene: TRBJ1-2; clone size: -; V gene: TRBV2; CDR3 protein: CASSLGRTYGYTF; CDR3 DNA: TGTGCCAGCAGTCTGGGCAGGACCTATGGCTACACCTTC
D gene: -; CDR3 length: 13; J gene: TRBJ1-2; clone size: -; V gene: TRBV14; CDR3 protein: CASSPGFNYGYTF; CDR3 DNA: TGTGCCAGCAGCCCAGGCTTCAACTATGGCTACACCTTC
D gene: -; CDR3 length: 15; J gene: TRBJ1-5; clone size: -; V gene: TRBV4-1; CDR3 protein: CASSRLQGYNQPQHF; CDR3 DNA: TGCGCCAGCAGCCGATTACAGGGTTACAATCAGCCCCAGCATTTT
D gene: TRBD2; CDR3 length: 16; J gene: TRBJ2-3; clone size: once; V gene: TRBV11-3; CDR3 protein: CASSLGSGGRTDTQYF; CDR3 DNA: TGTGCCAGCAGCTTAGGTAGCGGGGGGCGCACAGATACGCAGTATTTT
D gene: TRBD1; CDR3 length: 15; J gene: TRBJ2-3; clone size: few; V gene: TRBV4-1; CDR3 protein: CASSIDRASTDTQYF; CDR3 DNA: TGCGCCAGCAGCATCGACAGGGCAAGCACAGATACGCAGTATTTT
D gene: TRBD1; CDR3 length: 16; J gene: TRBJ2-2; clone size: -; V gene: TRBV5-6; CDR3 protein: CASSLRRQGATGELFF; CDR3 DNA: TGTGCCAGCAGCTTGCGGCGACAGGGGGCGACCGGGGAGCTGTTTTTT
D gene: -; CDR3 length: 15; J gene: TRBJ2-2; clone size: -; V gene: TRBV11-3; CDR3 protein: CASSWGTRNTGELFF; CDR3 DNA: TGTGCCAGCTCCTGGGGGACACGAAACACCGGGGAGCTGTTTTTT
D gene: TRBD2; CDR3 length: 16; J gene: TRBJ2-2; clone size: -; V gene: TRBV6-4; CDR3 protein: CASSPIAGENAGELFF; CDR3 DNA: TGTGCCAGCAGTCCAATAGCGGGAGAAAACGCCGGGGAGCTGTTTTTT
D gene: -; CDR3 length: 12; J gene: TRBJ1-2; clone size: -; V gene: TRBV24-1; CDR3 protein: CATSDPNYGYTF; CDR3 DNA: TGTGCCACCAGTGACCCCAACTATGGCTACACCTTC
D gene: -; CDR3 length: 19; J gene: TRBJ1-1; clone size: -; V gene: TRBV5-4; CDR3 protein: CASSLGRGAPRPLNTEAFF; CDR3 DNA: TGTGCCAGCAGCTTGGGACGGGGGGCCCCACGCCCTCTGAACACTGAAGCTTTCTTT
D gene: TRBD1; CDR3 length: 16; J gene: TRBJ1-5; clone size: -; V gene: TRBV9; CDR3 protein: CASSAGQGGRNQPQHF; CDR3 DNA: TGTGCCAGCAGCGCGGGACAGGGGGGAAGAAATCAGCCCCAGCATTTT
D gene: -; CDR3 length: 13; J gene: TRBJ1-5; clone size: few; V gene: TRBV7-2; CDR3 protein: CASSLAWGQPQHF; CDR3 DNA: TGTGCCAGCAGCTTAGCGTGGGGACAGCCCCAGCATTTT
D gene: -; CDR3 length: 12; J gene: TRBJ1-1; clone size: -; V gene: TRBV2; CDR3 protein: CASMGANTEAFF; CDR3 DNA: TGTGCCAGCATGGGGGCGAACACTGAAGCTTTCTTT
D gene: TRBD2; CDR3 length: 15; J gene: TRBJ2-1; clone size: -; V gene: TRBV7-2; CDR3 protein: CASSLGLAGAGEQFF; CDR3 DNA: TGTGCCAGCAGCTTGGGACTAGCGGGAGCGGGTGAGCAGTTCTTC
D gene: TRBD1; CDR3 length: 12; J gene: TRBJ1-2; clone size: -; V gene: TRBV28; CDR3 protein: CATETGGEGYTF; CDR3 DNA: TGTGCCACCGAGACAGGGGGAGAGGGCTACACCTTC
D gene: -; CDR3 length: 14; J gene: TRBJ1-1; clone size: -; V gene: TRBV7-6; CDR3 protein: CASSRLTGNTEAFF; CDR3 DNA: TGTGCCAGCAGCCGGCTTACAGGGAACACTGAAGCTTTCTTT
D gene: -; CDR3 length: 14; J gene: TRBJ1-2; clone size: -; V gene: TRBV6-2/TRBV6-3; CDR3 protein: CASRYVVSNYGYTF; CDR3 DNA: TGTGCCAGCAGATACGTGGTCAGTAACTATGGCTACACCTTC
D gene: -; CDR3 length: 14; J gene: TRBJ1-1; clone size: -; V gene: TRBV19; CDR3 protein: CASSIGRTDTEAFF; CDR3 DNA: TGTGCCAGTAGTATAGGGCGGACAGACACTGAAGCTTTCTTT
D gene: TRBD1; CDR3 length: 15; J gene: TRBJ1-4; clone size: -; V gene: TRBV7-2; CDR3 protein: CASSLRQGPNEKLFF; CDR3 DNA: TGTGCCAGCAGCCTAAGACAGGGCCCTAATGAAAAACTGTTTTTT
D gene: -; CDR3 length: 14; J gene: TRBJ2-7; clone size: once; V gene: TRBV4-2; CDR3 protein: CASSQDRASYQQYF; CDR3 DNA: TGTGCCAGCAGCCAAGATCGGGCTAGCTATCAGCAGTACTTC
D gene: -; CDR3 length: 16; J gene: TRBJ2-7; clone size: few; V gene: TRBV4-1; CDR3 protein: CASSQNAAGPTYEQYF; CDR3 DNA: TGCGCCAGCAGCCAAAACGCCGCCGGGCCAACCTACGAGCAGTACTTC
D gene: -; CDR3 length: 17; J gene: TRBJ1-2; clone size: -; V gene: TRBV27; CDR3 protein: CASSLSRRGEANYGYTF; CDR3 DNA: TGTGCCAGCAGTTTATCCCGCCGGGGGGAAGCTAACTATGGCTACACCTTC
D gene: -; CDR3 length: 15; J gene: TRBJ2-1; clone size: -; V gene: TRBV11-2; CDR3 protein: CASTPAEGVYNEQFF; CDR3 DNA: TGTGCCAGCACCCCAGCGGAGGGGGTCTACAATGAGCAGTTCTTC
D gene: -; CDR3 length: 14; J gene: TRBJ2-1; clone size: -; V gene: TRBV2; CDR3 protein: CASSVAGGANEQFF; CDR3 DNA: TGTGCCAGCAGTGTAGCCGGGGGAGCCAATGAGCAGTTCTTC
D gene: -; CDR3 length: 19; J gene: TRBJ1-2; clone size: once; V gene: TRBV18; CDR3 protein: CASSLLSQDVSYEGDGYTF; CDR3 DNA: TGTGCCAGCTCACTCTTATCACAGGACGTGAGCTATGAGGGCGATGGCTACACCTTC
D gene: TRBD2; CDR3 length: 20; J gene: TRBJ2-5; clone size: -; V gene: TRBV11-3; CDR3 protein: CASSLGGPLAGISDQETQYF; CDR3 DNA: TGTGCCAGCAGCTTAGGAGGCCCACTAGCGGGGATTTCCGACCAAGAGACCCAGTACTTC
D gene: -; CDR3 length: 15; J gene: TRBJ2-7; clone size: -; V gene: TRBV7-9; CDR3 protein: CASSSFGGATYEQYF; CDR3 DNA: TGTGCCAGCAGCTCCTTCGGAGGGGCGACCTACGAGCAGTACTTC
D gene: TRBD1; CDR3 length: 15; J gene: TRBJ1-1; clone size: few; V gene: TRBV7-6; CDR3 protein: CASSSPTGLNTEAFF; CDR3 DNA: TGTGCCAGCAGCTCACCGACAGGGTTGAACACTGAAGCTTTCTTT
D gene: TRBD2; CDR3 length: 14; J gene: TRBJ2-1; clone size: -; V gene: TRBV13; CDR3 protein: CASSFGTSANEQFF; CDR3 DNA: TGTGCCAGCAGCTTCGGGACTAGCGCCAATGAGCAGTTCTTC
D gene: TRBD1; CDR3 length: 18; J gene: TRBJ1-5; clone size: -; V gene: TRBV6-6; CDR3 protein: CASSQLGQGAFGNQPQHF; CDR3 DNA: TGTGCCAGCAGTCAACTGGGACAGGGGGCTTTCGGCAATCAGCCCCAGCATTTT
D gene: TRBD1; CDR3 length: 15; J gene: TRBJ2-7; clone size: -; V gene: TRBV28; CDR3 protein: CASSLGTGALSEQYF; CDR3 DNA: TGTGCCAGCAGTTTAGGGACAGGGGCCCTCTCCGAGCAGTACTTC
D gene: -; CDR3 length: 15; J gene: TRBJ1-1; clone size: -; V gene: TRBV28; CDR3 protein: CASRSGGREDTEAFF; CDR3 DNA: TGTGCCAGCAGGTCCGGGGGGCGTGAGGACACTGAAGCTTTCTTT
D gene: TRBD2; CDR3 length: 13; J gene: TRBJ2-7; clone size: -; V gene: TRBV28; CDR3 protein: CASSWTSGYEQYF; CDR3 DNA: TGTGCCAGCTCATGGACTAGCGGCTACGAGCAGTACTTC
D gene: -; CDR3 length: 15; J gene: TRBJ1-5; clone size: -; V gene: TRBV19; CDR3 protein: CASSMGVLSNQPQHF; CDR3 DNA: TGTGCCAGTAGTATGGGTGTTCTTAGCAATCAGCCCCAGCATTTT
D gene: -; CDR3 length: 15; J gene: TRBJ1-3; clone size: -; V gene: TRBV5-8; CDR3 protein: CASSPTGLSGNTIYF; CDR3 DNA: TGTGCCAGCAGTCCGACAGGTTTGTCTGGAAACACCATATATTTT
D gene: TRBD1; CDR3 length: 16; J gene: TRBJ1-1; clone size: -; V gene: TRBV5-1; CDR3 protein: CASSFTGTGGYGEAFF; CDR3 DNA: TGCGCCAGCAGCTTCACCGGGACAGGGGGCTATGGTGAAGCTTTCTTT
D gene: -; CDR3 length: 14; J gene: TRBJ1-1; clone size: -; V gene: TRBV7-9; CDR3 protein: CASSEAGPNTEAFF; CDR3 DNA: TGTGCCAGCAGCGAGGCAGGCCCGAACACTGAAGCTTTCTTT
D gene: -; CDR3 length: 15; J gene: TRBJ1-3; clone size: once; V gene: TRBV5-1; CDR3 protein: CASRGGFESGNTIYF; CDR3 DNA: TGCGCCAGCAGGGGGGGGTTCGAGTCTGGAAACACCATATATTTT
D gene: TRBD1; CDR3 length: 15; J gene: TRBJ1-2; clone size: -; V gene: TRBV3-1/TRBV3-2; CDR3 protein: CASSQLARGNYGYTF; CDR3 DNA: TGTGCCAGCAGCCAACTTGCCAGGGGGAACTATGGCTACACCTTC
D gene: -; CDR3 length: 14; J gene: TRBJ1-4; clone size: -; V gene: TRBV21-1; CDR3 protein: CASRTGSDNEKLFF; CDR3 DNA: TGTGCCAGCAGGACAGGGTCGGATAATGAAAAACTGTTTTTT
D gene: TRBD1; CDR3 length: 13; J gene: TRBJ1-6; clone size: -; V gene: TRBV30; CDR3 protein: CAWGTGYNSPLHF; CDR3 DNA: TGTGCCTGGGGGACAGGGTATAATTCACCCCTCCACTTT
D gene: TRBD1; CDR3 length: 13; J gene: TRBJ2-7; clone size: -; V gene: TRBV30; CDR3 protein: CAWSTGTANEQYF; CDR3 DNA: TGTGCCTGGAGCACCGGGACAGCGAACGAGCAGTACTTC
D gene: -; CDR3 length: 11; J gene: TRBJ1-1; clone size: -; V gene: TRBV30; CDR3 protein: CAWSSGSEAFF; CDR3 DNA: TGTGCCTGGAGTTCAGGGTCAGAAGCTTTCTTT
D gene: TRBD1; CDR3 length: 14; J gene: TRBJ2-7; clone size: -; V gene: TRBV5-5; CDR3 protein: CASSGDRGRGEQYF; CDR3 DNA: TGTGCCAGCAGCGGGGACAGGGGGCGAGGGGAGCAGTACTTC
D gene: -; CDR3 length: 16; J gene: TRBJ1-1; clone size: -; V gene: TRBV15; CDR3 protein: CATSRLSGVRYTEAFF; CDR3 DNA: TGTGCCACCAGCAGACTCTCAGGGGTAAGGTACACTGAAGCTTTCTTT
D gene: -; CDR3 length: 14; J gene: TRBJ1-3; clone size: -; V gene: TRBV30; CDR3 protein: CAWSYSSSGNTIYF; CDR3 DNA: TGTGCCTGGAGTTATAGCTCCTCTGGAAACACCATATATTTT
D gene: -; CDR3 length: 15; J gene: TRBJ1-1; clone size: -; V gene: TRBV5-6; CDR3 protein: CASSFTGEVRTEAFF; CDR3 DNA: TGTGCCAGCAGCTTTACGGGTGAGGTGAGAACTGAAGCTTTCTTT
D gene: -; CDR3 length: 13; J gene: TRBJ2-1; clone size: -; V gene: TRBV30; CDR3 protein: CAWRAAVGNEQFF; CDR3 DNA: TGTGCCTGGAGGGCCGCTGTCGGAAATGAGCAGTTCTTC
D gene: -; CDR3 length: 15; J gene: TRBJ2-7; clone size: -; V gene: TRBV14; CDR3 protein: CASSQGVQLDYEQYF; CDR3 DNA: TGTGCCAGCAGCCAGGGTGTACAGTTGGACTACGAGCAGTACTTC
D gene: -; CDR3 length: 11; J gene: TRBJ1-1; clone size: -; V gene: TRBV24-1; CDR3 protein: CATSEAGEAFF; CDR3 DNA: TGTGCCACCAGTGAGGCAGGGGAGGCTTTCTTT